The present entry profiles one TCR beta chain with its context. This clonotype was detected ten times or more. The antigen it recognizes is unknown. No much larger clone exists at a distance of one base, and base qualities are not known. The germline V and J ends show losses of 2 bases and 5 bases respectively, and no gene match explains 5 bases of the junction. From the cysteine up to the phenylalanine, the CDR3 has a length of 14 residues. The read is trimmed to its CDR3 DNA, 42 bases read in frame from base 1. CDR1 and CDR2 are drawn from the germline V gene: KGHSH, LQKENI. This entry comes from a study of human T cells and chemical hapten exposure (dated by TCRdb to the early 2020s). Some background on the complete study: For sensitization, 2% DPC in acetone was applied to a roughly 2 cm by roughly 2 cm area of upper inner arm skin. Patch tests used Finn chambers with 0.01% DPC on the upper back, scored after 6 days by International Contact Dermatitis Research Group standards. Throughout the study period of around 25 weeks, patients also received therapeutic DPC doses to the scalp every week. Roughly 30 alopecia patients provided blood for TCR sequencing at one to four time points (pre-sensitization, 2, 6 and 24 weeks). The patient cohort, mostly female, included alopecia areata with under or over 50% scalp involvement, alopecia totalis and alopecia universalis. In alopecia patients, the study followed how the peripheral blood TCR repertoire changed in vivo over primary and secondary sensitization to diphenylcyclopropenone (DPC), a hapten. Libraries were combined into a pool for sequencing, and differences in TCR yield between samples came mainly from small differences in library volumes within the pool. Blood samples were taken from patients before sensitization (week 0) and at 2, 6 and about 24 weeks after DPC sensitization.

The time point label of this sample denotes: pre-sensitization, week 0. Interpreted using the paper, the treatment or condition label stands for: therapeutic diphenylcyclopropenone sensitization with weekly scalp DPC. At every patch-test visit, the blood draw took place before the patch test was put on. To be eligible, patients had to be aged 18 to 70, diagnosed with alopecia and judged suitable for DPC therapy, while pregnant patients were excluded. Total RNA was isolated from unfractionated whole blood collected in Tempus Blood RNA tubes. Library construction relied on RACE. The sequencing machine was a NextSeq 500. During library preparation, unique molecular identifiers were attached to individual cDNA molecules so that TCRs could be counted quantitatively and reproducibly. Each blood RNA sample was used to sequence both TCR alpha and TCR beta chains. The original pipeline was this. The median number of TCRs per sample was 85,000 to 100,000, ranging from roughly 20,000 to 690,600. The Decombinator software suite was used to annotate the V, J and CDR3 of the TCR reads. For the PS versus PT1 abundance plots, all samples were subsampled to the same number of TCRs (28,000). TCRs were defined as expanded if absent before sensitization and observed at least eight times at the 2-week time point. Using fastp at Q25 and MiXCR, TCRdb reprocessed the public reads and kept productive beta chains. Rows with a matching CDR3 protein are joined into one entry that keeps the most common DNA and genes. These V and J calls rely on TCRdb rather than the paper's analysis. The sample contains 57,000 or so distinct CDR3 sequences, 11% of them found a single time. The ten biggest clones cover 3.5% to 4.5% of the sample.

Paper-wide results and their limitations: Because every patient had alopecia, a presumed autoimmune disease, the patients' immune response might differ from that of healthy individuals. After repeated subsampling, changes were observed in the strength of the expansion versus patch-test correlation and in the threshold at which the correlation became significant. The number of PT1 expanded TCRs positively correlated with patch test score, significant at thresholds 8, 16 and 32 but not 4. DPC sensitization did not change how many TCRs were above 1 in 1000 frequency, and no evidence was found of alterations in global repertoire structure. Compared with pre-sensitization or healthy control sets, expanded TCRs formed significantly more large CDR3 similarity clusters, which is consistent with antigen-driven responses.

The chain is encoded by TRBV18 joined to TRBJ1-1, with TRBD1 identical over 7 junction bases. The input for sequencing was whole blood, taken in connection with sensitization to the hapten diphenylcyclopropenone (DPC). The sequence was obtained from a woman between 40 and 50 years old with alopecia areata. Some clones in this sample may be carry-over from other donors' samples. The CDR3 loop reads CASSPTLTGTEAFF. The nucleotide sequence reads TGTGCCAGCTCACCAACGCTGACAGGGACTGAAGCTTTCTTT.